These 14 T cell receptor beta chains were sequenced from one sample in a study of blood T cell repertoires in COVID-19. Here immunoSEQ multiplex PCR was the method, and the copy in TCRdb shows in-frame clones only, minus some. The data contain about 210,000 clones, 80% to 90% of them singletons. The sample taken for sequencing was peripheral blood. These receptors were obtained from a woman aged 40 to 50 with active or convalescent COVID-19.

The gene calls are TRBV27 and TRBJ2-3; 7 nucleotides agree with TRBD1. The V gene end was trimmed by 5 bases and the J gene end by 7 bases; junction bases not matched to a gene: 12. The CDR3 has 15 residues. The germline CDR1 and CDR2 sequences are MNHEY and SMNVEV (reference sequence). CDR3 in amino acids: CASSNGQAPLNTQYF. CDR3 coding DNA: TGTGCCAGCAGTAACGGACAGGCTCCCTTAAATACGCAGTATTTT.

The rearrangement joins TRBV10-3 to TRBJ1-6; TRBD1 might be the D (6 bases). The CDR3 sequence is 17 residues long. Trimming cost V 0 bases and J 10 bases, with 19 bases left between them. Looked up from germline, CDR1 is ENHRY and CDR2 is SYGVKD. The CDR3 DNA sequence: TGTGCCATCAGTGAGTCGGGGGGGGCTGGGACTTTGTCACCCCTCCACTTT. It specifies CAISESGGAGTLSPLHF.

The rearrangement uses TRBV29-1 and TRBJ2-7; TRBD1 is a possible D gene (5 bases). This CDR3 is built from 14 residues. The V gene lost 5 bases and the J gene lost 0 bases, with 14 bases spanning the gap. The germline V gene has CDR1 SQVTM and CDR2 ANQGSEA. The CDR3 coding sequence is TGCAGCGTTTTGCAGGACACCAGCTCCTACGAGCAGTACTTC. Encoded protein: CSVLQDTSSYEQYF.

The V and J genes are TRBV2 and TRBJ2-1; the D gene is possibly TRBD1 (6 bases). In germline, CDR1 is SNHLY, CDR2 FYNNEI. This CDR3 is 15 amino acids long. Trimming took off 1 base at V and 6 bases at J, with 13 bases between the two ends. CDR3 DNA: TGTGCCAGCAGTGAAGAGGCAGGGGCCTTCAATGAGCAGTTCTTC. It codes for CASSEEAGAFNEQFF. Based on the CDR3 plus reference TRBV2 and TRBJ2-1, the full variable domain is EPEVTQTPSHQVTQMGQEVILRCVPISNHLYFYWYRQILGQKVEFLVSFYNNEISEKSEIFDDQFSVERPDGSNFTLKIRSTKLEDSAMYFCASSEEAGAFNEQFFGPGTRLTVL.

Here the CDR3 reads CASSLGGGLPYEQYF. CDR3 bases: TGTGCCAGCAGCTTAGGAGGGGGCCTCCCGTACGAGCAGTACTTC. This chain connects TRBV7-2 to TRBJ2-7; TRBD1 matches 7 bases. Germline V gene data show CDR1 as SGHTA and CDR2 as FQGNSA. V dropped 1 base and J dropped 4; count of bases not matched to a gene: 7. CDR3 length: 15 amino acids.

About this clone itself: The sample carries other DNA sequences with the same CDR3. This chain links TRBV18 with TRBJ1-2; 10 nucleotides line up with TRBD1. This CDR3 comprises 14 residues. The germline V gene has CDR1 KGHSH and CDR2 LQKENI. V lost 3 bases, J lost 6 bases, and 4 bases stayed unmatched. CDR3: CASSPTGGKNGYTF. The CDR3 DNA reads TGTGCCAGCTCACCGACAGGGGGCAAGAATGGCTACACCTTC.

This clone came up once. The V call is TRBV9, the J call TRBJ1-1, with D unclear. Trimming shortened V by 1 base and J by 4 bases, and 8 bases separated the two germline ends. There are 13 residues in the CDR3. Per germline, CDR1 SGDLS and CDR2 YYNGEE. The CDR3 DNA reads TGTGCCAGCAGCGTAAGATCGGGCACTGAAGCTTTCTTT. Encoded protein: CASSVRSGTEAFF.

The gene calls are TRBV4-2 and TRBJ2-7; unclear D gene. Trimming took off 3 bases at V and 6 bases at J, with 15 bases between the two ends. CDR1 LGHNA and CDR2 YNFKEQ come from the germline V gene. CDR3 size: 14 residues. CDR3 DNA sequence: TGTGCCAGCAGCCACTCCCGTTCGTCCCCCGAGCAGTACTTC. This gives the protein CASSHSRSSPEQYF.

This clone has only one observation. The chain couples TRBV4-3 to TRBJ1-1, with D hard to call. V gave up 0 bases and J gave up 7 bases, with 15 bases separating them. Germline V CDR1 and CDR2: LGHNA, YSLEER. The CDR3 has 15 amino acids. The CDR3 coding sequence is TGCGCCAGCAGCCAAGATTTTTTGACGGAGGGTGAAGCTTTCTTT. It specifies CASSQDFLTEGEAFF.

The chain carries TRBV19 and TRBJ1-2; unclear D gene. The CDR3 covers 13 residues. Between the trimmed V and J ends, which lost 5 bases and 3 bases, there was a span of 10 bases. Germline V gene sequence: CDR1 LNHDA, CDR2 SQIVND (reference sequence). The CDR3 reads CASSSGGHYGYTF. CDR3 coding DNA: TGTGCCAGTAGTTCTGGAGGGCACTATGGCTACACCTTC.

V gene TRBV6-5 combines with J gene TRBJ1-1; a possible D gene is TRBD1 (6 bases). This CDR3 is built from 13 residues. Between the trimmed V and J ends, which lost 5 bases and 3 bases, there was a span of 10 bases. The germline CDR1 and CDR2 sequences are MNHEY and SVGAGI. This CDR3 is CASSPDSHTEAFF. The CDR3 DNA follows: TGTGCCAGCAGTCCGGACAGCCACACTGAAGCTTTCTTT.

The chain couples TRBV7-9 to TRBJ2-1, with TRBD2 identical over 9 bases. This CDR3 is built from 13 residues. From germline, CDR1 is SEHNR and CDR2 FQNEAQ (reference sequence). Unmatched junction bases numbered 6, after V lost 11 bases and J lost 4 bases. CDR3 residues: CALAGSDYNEQFF. In nucleotides, the CDR3 is TGTGCCCTAGCGGGGTCTGATTACAATGAGCAGTTCTTC.

V and J are TRBV10-1 and TRBJ2-1, with 14 bases aligning to TRBD2. With 4 bases clipped from V and 9 bases from J, the junction kept 11 bases outside the gene matches. This CDR3 has 17 amino acids. Germline CDR1 reads WNHNN; CDR2 reads SYGVQD (reference sequence). CDR3 sequence reads: CASSGARGLAGVTEQFF. In DNA form, the CDR3 reads TGCGCCAGCAGTGGGGCCAGGGGACTAGCGGGAGTGACTGAGCAGTTCTTC.

V is TRBV9 and J is TRBJ2-7; D uncertain. Per germline, CDR1 SGDLS and CDR2 YYNGEE. Trimming removed 4 bases from V and 2 bases from J, with 22 bases in between. CDR3 size: 17 residues. CDR3 DNA: TGTGCCAGCAGCTCGCATCTCCAGGTTTCCGCGCCCTACGAGCAGTACTTC. Amino acid sequence: CASSSHLQVSAPYEQYF.